What follows describes a single T cell receptor beta chain. Its antigen is unknown. With UMI labels, 5' RACE was used to prepare the TRB cDNA libraries. Using the 5' RACE reads, TCRdb records one entry per CDR3 protein without DNA. The sample includes approximately 56,000 distinct CDR3 sequences. The data stem from a study of CXCR3-negative and CXCR3-positive naive CD8 T cells. Broader study findings: Cryopreserved cells partially lost CXCR3 expression, and fresh PBMCs were used in most assays. Naive subsets had comparable surface CD5, so TRB CDR3 properties gauged TCR strength. Diversity was high in both naive subsets and much lower in memory cells.

Sorts that each held a few hundred thousand cells were run in triplicate for every CD8+ T cell subset. This CDR3 has 16 amino acids. Germline V gene data show CDR1 as ENHRY and CDR2 as SYGVKD. The sequence derives from a human donor in good health. Some clones in this sample may be carry-over from other donors' samples. The sequencing sample was made of naive CXCR3- CD8+ T cells from blood. As to subset: CD45RO-CCR7+CD27+CD95- naive CD8+ T cells lacking CXCR3 (TNR3-). The rearrangement uses TRBV10-3 and TRBJ1-1; TCRdb's D call, TRBD1, is unchecked because there is no DNA. The CDR3 here is CAISEDGQVGVAEAFF.